Listed here are 2 T cell receptor beta chains from one sample, sequenced in a study of T cell changes during pregnancy in multiple sclerosis. Clones were sequenced by immunoSEQ multiplex PCR, and TCRdb holds only the in-frame ones, with some missing. The repertoire holds tens of thousands of clones, about nine tenths seen once, with roughly 10% in the top ten. The specimen comprised CD8+ T cells from peripheral blood mononuclear cells, sampled before pregnancy. These receptors all stem from a female donor with multiple sclerosis, enrolled in a pregnancy study.

This clone was detected a few times. The chain recombines TRBV4-3 with TRBJ1-1; 10 bases fit TRBD1. The V gene end was trimmed by 1 base and the J gene end by 0 bases; junction bases not matched to a gene: 2. Germline V gives CDR1 LGHNA, CDR2 YSLEER. The CDR3 is 16 amino acids. CDR3 sequence reads: CASSQGGTGVNTEAFF. CDR3 sequence (DNA): TGCGCCAGCAGCCAAGGAGGGACAGGGGTGAACACTGAAGCTTTCTTT.

This sequence joins TRBV5-5 and TRBJ1-5; D might be TRBD1 (5 bases). This CDR3 has 16 residues. The germline V gene has CDR1 SGHKS and CDR2 YYEKEE (reference sequence). Trimming took off 0 bases at V and 2 bases at J, with 12 bases between the two ends. The CDR3 spells CASSLAGFLGNQPQHF. The CDR3 DNA reads as TGTGCCAGCAGCTTGGCAGGGTTTTTGGGCAATCAGCCCCAGCATTTT. Full variable domain (remainder filled in from reference TRBV5-5 and TRBJ1-5): DAGVTQSPTHLIKTRGQQVTLRCSPISGHKSVSWYQQVLGQGPQFIFQYYEKEERGRGNFPDRFSARQFPNYSSELNVNALLLGDSALYLCASSLAGFLGNQPQHFGDGTRLSIL.